These 23 T cell receptor beta chains were all obtained from the same sample, sequenced in a study of T cell responses to AZD1222 COVID-19 vaccine. The table came from immunoSEQ multiplex PCR; TCRdb's copy has only in-frame clones and leaves some out. The repertoire holds about 100,000 clones, with approximately 87% as singletons. Sequences were derived from peripheral blood, sampled on day 0 of MenACWY control vaccination. All receptors come from an adult in good health.

The chain has TRBV6-5 and TRBJ1-2; tentative D call: TRBD1 (6 bases). The CDR3 is 14 residues long. Germline V gene data show CDR1 as MNHEY and CDR2 as SVGAGI. Trimming removed 0 bases from V and 7 bases from J, with 12 bases in between. Written as DNA, the CDR3 is TGTGCCAGCAGTTACTCCTGGGGGCTGCGTGGCTACACCTTC. It encodes CASSYSWGLRGYTF.

CDR3 coding DNA: TGTGCCAGCAGCCAGATAAGGGGCACAGATACGCAGTATTTT. This gives the protein CASSQIRGTDTQYF. J is TRBJ2-3 and V is TRBV14, with no clear D. Between the trimmed V and J ends, which lost 3 bases and 1 base, there was a span of 8 bases. The CDR3 runs to 14 residues. From germline, CDR1 is SGHDN and CDR2 FVKESK.

The chain is built from TRBV19 and TRBJ1-1, with 8 bases aligning to TRBD1. The J segment lost 10 bases and the V segment lost 1 base, leaving 5 bases of the junction unmatched. The germline gives CDR1 LNHDA, CDR2 SQIVND (reference sequence). The CDR3 runs 13 residues. The CDR3 is CASSIGTGFGAFF. CDR3 coding DNA: TGTGCCAGTAGTATAGGGACAGGGTTTGGAGCTTTCTTT.

The V and J genes are TRBV18 and TRBJ2-2; 7 nucleotides agree with TRBD1. V dropped 0 bases and J dropped 6; count of bases not matched to a gene: 10. Germline lookup yields CDR1 KGHSH and CDR2 LQKENI. This CDR3 contains 17 residues. DNA of the CDR3: TGTGCCAGCTCACCACCCTCCGAACAGGGGAAAGCCGGGGAGCTGTTTTTT. As protein: CASSPPSEQGKAGELFF. Drawing the rest from reference TRBV18 and TRBJ2-2, the complete variable domain is NAGVMQNPRHLVRRRGQEARLRCSPMKGHSHVYWYRQLPEEGLKFMVYLQKENIIDESGMPKERFSAEFPKEGPSILRIQQVVRGDSAAYFCASSPPSEQGKAGELFFGEGSRLTVL.

The rearrangement uses TRBV10-3 and TRBJ2-3; 10 bases map to TRBD2. The V and J ends lost 6 bases and 0 bases, in that order; junction bases with no gene match: 6. The germline V gene encodes CDR1 ENHRY and CDR2 SYGVKD. CDR3 length equals 16 residues. In nucleotides, the CDR3 is TGTGCCATCAGCCGGACTAGCGGTGATAGCACAGATACGCAGTATTTT. Translated: CAISRTSGDSTDTQYF.

The J gene is TRBJ1-2, the V gene TRBV10-3, with D tentatively TRBD1 (5 bases). V was cut by 0 bases and J by 5 bases, with 19 bases left in between. This CDR3 spans 17 amino acids. Germline V gene sequence: CDR1 ENHRY, CDR2 SYGVKD. The DNA for the CDR3 is TGTGCCATCAGTGAGTCTTTTGGGAAGGGGTGGGGATATGGCTACACCTTC. Amino acids: CAISESFGKGWGYGYTF.

This clone has only a few counts. This rearrangement joins TRBV29-1 to TRBJ1-1; no definite D call. CDR1 is SQVTM and CDR2 is ANQGSEA in the germline V gene. Trimming stripped 7 bases from V and 3 bases from J, with 12 bases between. The CDR3 has 12 residues. The CDR3 is CSEARFYTEAFF. The CDR3 bases are TGCAGCGAGGCGCGCTTTTACACTGAAGCTTTCTTT.

CDR3 coding DNA: TGTGCCAGCAGCGCTACTCGACAGAGCTCCTACAATGAGCAGTTCTTC. As protein: CASSATRQSSYNEQFF. The J gene is TRBJ2-1, the V gene TRBV9, with D possibly matching TRBD1 (5 bases). The length of the CDR3 is 16 residues. Trimming left V 3 bases short and J 0 bases short, with 13 bases between. Per germline, CDR1 SGDLS and CDR2 YYNGEE. Based on the CDR3 plus reference TRBV9 and TRBJ2-1, the full variable domain is DSGVTQTPKHLITATGQRVTLRCSPRSGDLSVYWYQQSLDQGLQFLIQYYNGEERAKGNILERFSAQQFPDLHSELNLSSLELGDSALYFCASSATRQSSYNEQFFGPGTRLTVL.

V gene TRBV3-1 (or the pseudogene TRBV3-2) combines with J gene TRBJ2-3, with D possibly being TRBD1 (5 bases). Trimming pared 1 base from V and 6 bases from J, leaving 14 bases between. This CDR3 has 15 residues. Germline V lookup: CDR1 LGHDT, CDR2 YNNKEL (reference sequence). For the CDR3, the DNA is TGTGCCAGCAGCCAAGCGTATCTTGGGGCCGATACGCAGTATTTT. Encoded protein: CASSQAYLGADTQYF.

This clone turned up a few times. J is TRBJ2-7 and V is TRBV5-1; 9 positions match TRBD1. J lost 1 base, V lost 3 bases, and 2 bases had no gene match. This CDR3 has 14 amino acids. Germline V gives CDR1 SGHRS, CDR2 YFSETQ. This CDR3 is CASSSDRGSYEQYF. The CDR3 DNA sequence: TGCGCCAGCAGCTCCGACAGGGGGTCCTACGAGCAGTACTTC.

This chain joins TRBV10-2 and TRBJ1-3; weak D call: TRBD1 (6 bases). The germline CDR1 and CDR2 sequences are WSHSY and SAAADI. V lost 6 bases, J lost 0 bases, and 12 bases lay in between. CDR3 size: 15 residues. CDR3: CASSPDRSSGNTIYF. DNA of the CDR3: TGCGCCAGCAGCCCTGACAGGAGCTCTGGAAACACCATATATTTT.

Comment on this clone: The same CDR3 can be traced to other DNA sequences in this sample. The genes are TRBV6-5 and TRBJ2-1, with TRBD2 identical over 7 bases. In germline, CDR1 is MNHEY, CDR2 SVGAGI. The V gene end was trimmed by 6 bases and the J gene end by 3 bases; junction bases not matched to a gene: 8. This CDR3 comprises 15 residues. The CDR3 coding sequence is TGTGCCAGCAGGACCGGACTAGTTCTCTACAATGAGCAGTTCTTC. It codes for CASRTGLVLYNEQFF.

Comments on this clone: One end of the junction does not line up with germline, which may come from a read error. J is TRBJ2-1 and V is TRBV7-8, with TRBD2 as a possible D gene (7 bases). This CDR3 has 16 amino acids. Germline values: CDR1 SGHVS, CDR2 FQNEAQ. The CDR3 bases are TGTGCCAGCAGCCGTCTGGGGGGGGACATTTACAATGAGCGGTTCTTC. Encoded protein: CASSRLGGDIYNERFF.

This clone was seen only a few times. The chain links TRBV4-2 to TRBJ2-1, with D perhaps matching TRBD1 (6 bases). V gave up 1 base and J gave up 0 bases, with 13 bases separating them. The CDR3 spans 17 residues. Germline CDR1 LGHNA, CDR2 YNFKEQ. This chain's CDR3 is CASSQGDNPSSYNEQFF. The CDR3 nucleotides are TGTGCCAGCAGCCAAGGGGACAACCCGAGCTCCTACAATGAGCAGTTCTTC.

The chain carries TRBV3-1 (or the pseudogene TRBV3-2) and TRBJ2-6; 10 bases map to TRBD1. The V segment lost 4 bases and the J segment 0 bases; nucleotides outside the gene matches: 0. The CDR3 is 16 residues long. Germline loops: CDR1 LGHDT, CDR2 YNNKEL (reference sequence). CDR3 region: CASSRDRGSGANVLTF. CDR3 bases: TGTGCCAGCAGCCGGGACAGGGGCTCTGGGGCCAACGTCCTGACTTTC.

By proportion, this clone is medium-sized (0.01 to 0.1%). Different DNA sequences within this sample yield the same CDR3. V and J are TRBV5-4 and TRBJ2-2; 11 nucleotides agree with TRBD2. V trimming: 5 bases; J trimming: 1 base; junction bases outside the gene matches: 7. CDR3 length equals 17 residues. Per the germline V gene, CDR1 is SGHNT and CDR2 is YYREEE (reference sequence). In DNA, the CDR3 is TGTGCCAGCAGGCGCGGCCTAGCGGGAGGGAACACCGGGGAGCTGTTTTTT. The encoded protein is CASRRGLAGGNTGELFF. The full variable domain, rest sourced from reference TRBV5-4 and TRBJ2-2, is ETGVTQSPTHLIKTRGQQVTLRCSSQSGHNTVSWYQQALGQGPQFIFQYYREEENGRGNFPPRFSGLQFPNYSSELNVNALELDDSALYLCASRRGLAGGNTGELFFGEGSRLTVL.

The V and J genes are TRBV27 and TRBJ2-7; D possibly corresponds to TRBD2 (6 bases). This CDR3 has 12 amino acids. V lost 4 bases and J lost 4, with 8 bases in between. Germline V gene sequence: CDR1 MNHEY, CDR2 SMNVEV (reference sequence). Written as DNA, the CDR3 is TGTGCCAGCAGTTATGGAGGGTACGAGCAGTACTTC. This sequence encodes CASSYGGYEQYF.

The chain couples TRBV12-3 or TRBV12-4 to TRBJ1-6; a weak D match, TRBD1 (5 bases). Trimming took off 1 base at V and 13 bases at J, with 5 bases between the two ends. The CDR3 has 11 residues. CDR3 in amino acids: CASSLEGPLHF. The CDR3 DNA reads TGTGCCAGCAGTTTAGAGGGGCCCCTCCACTTT.

This clone was counted between two and nine times. Other DNA sequences within the sample encode an identical CDR3. The chain carries TRBV7-2 and TRBJ2-7, with D perhaps TRBD1 (6 bases). Germline V CDR1 and CDR2: SGHTA, FQGNSA. Deletions cut 4 bases from V and 0 bases from J, with 10 bases between. This CDR3 is built from 14 residues. The CDR3 DNA is TGTGCCAGCAGCTCCCAGGGGAGCTCCTACGAGCAGTACTTC. Translated: CASSSQGSSYEQYF.

This clone was picked up one time. This chain uses TRBV10-2 with TRBJ2-1; the D is unclear. The germline CDR1 and CDR2 sequences are WSHSY and SAAADI. The V gene lost 2 bases and the J gene lost 0 bases, with 2 bases spanning the gap. The CDR3 sequence is 13 residues long. The CDR3, as DNA: TGCGCCAGCAGTGAGAGCTCCTACAATGAGCAGTTCTTC. Translation gives CASSESSYNEQFF.

V is TRBV2 and J is TRBJ2-1; possible D gene TRBD2, 5 bases. CDR1 is SNHLY and CDR2 is FYNNEI in the germline V gene. This CDR3 spans 13 amino acids. V was trimmed by 0 bases and J by 8 bases, leaving 8 bases between them. The CDR3 spells CASSEAERDEQFF. CDR3 nucleotides: TGTGCCAGCAGTGAAGCAGAGAGGGATGAGCAGTTCTTC.

The chain uses TRBV3-1 (or the pseudogene TRBV3-2) and TRBJ2-1; 8 bases match TRBD2. In germline, CDR1 is LGHDT, CDR2 YNNKEL (reference sequence). The J segment lost 8 bases and the V segment lost 4 bases, leaving 7 bases of the junction unmatched. This CDR3 spans 14 amino acids. CDR3 coding DNA: TGTGCCAGCAGCCCCGGACTAGCTTCGGATGAGCAGTTCTTC. It specifies CASSPGLASDEQFF.

The V and J genes are TRBV9 and TRBJ2-6; D gene uncertain. Germline lookup yields CDR1 SGDLS and CDR2 YYNGEE. V was pared by 3 bases and J by 4 bases, with 11 bases between. The CDR3 runs to 15 residues. CDR3 in amino acids: CASSAHPSGANVLTF. CDR3 DNA sequence: TGTGCCAGCAGCGCCCATCCATCAGGGGCCAACGTCCTGACTTTC.